Presented here are 17 T cell receptor beta chains from one specimen sequenced in a study of cytomegalovirus exposure and HLA in healthy donors. The PCR used 60 Vbeta and 13 Jbeta primers. Repertoires were generated with immunoSEQ multiplex PCR, while TCRdb's copy carries only in-frame clones and drops some. The sample carries 150,000 to 200,000 clones, roughly 88% recorded once. Specimen: PBMCs. These receptors all stem from a man younger than 35 in good health and CMV-seropositive.

The V gene is TRBV27, the J gene TRBJ2-7, with D possibly TRBD1 on 7 matching bases. Germline CDR1 MNHEY, CDR2 SMNVEV (reference sequence). The CDR3 loop spans 14 amino acids. V was trimmed by 5 bases and J by 4 bases, leaving 15 bases between them. As DNA, the CDR3 is TGTGCCAGCAGTATTTCGACAGGGAGGTACGAGCAGTACTTC. This translates into CASSISTGRYEQYF.

The chain carries TRBV11-2 and TRBJ1-6, with TRBD1 matching over 7 bases. V gave up 0 bases and J gave up 10 bases; unmatched junction bases: 6. The CDR3 is 15 amino acids. In germline, CDR1 is SGHAT, CDR2 FQNNGV. The DNA of the CDR3 is TGTGCCAGCAGCTTAGAACAGGGGAATCGATCACCCCTCCACTTT. The encoded protein is CASSLEQGNRSPLHF.

This clone was picked up one time. The J gene is TRBJ1-6, the V gene TRBV19; maybe TRBD1 (5 bases). The V gene's germline CDR1 is LNHDA and CDR2 SQIVND (reference sequence). CDR3 length: 16 residues. Trimming took off 7 bases at V and 6 bases at J, with 19 bases between the two ends. The CDR3 is CASTDPDTVGNSPLHF. The CDR3 nucleotides are TGTGCCAGTACCGATCCGGACACAGTCGGTAATTCACCCCTCCACTTT. The full variable domain, in which reference TRBV19 and TRBJ1-6 provide the parts outside the CDR3, is DGGITQSPKYLFRKEGQNVTLSCEQNLNHDAMYWYRQDPGQGLRLIYYSQIVNDFQKGDIAEGYSVSREKKESFPLTVTSAQKNPTAFYLCASTDPDTVGNSPLHFGNGTRLTVT.

The rearrangement joins TRBV7-9 to TRBJ2-7; 7 nucleotides match TRBD2. J was trimmed by 2 bases and V by 1 base; bases with no gene match: 14. The CDR3 has 18 amino acids. Germline V lookup: CDR1 SEHNR, CDR2 FQNEAQ (reference sequence). The CDR3 DNA sequence: TGTGCCAGCAGCTTAGTGATTTTGGGCCAAGGGAGGGCCTACGAGCAGTACTTC. Protein: CASSLVILGQGRAYEQYF.

The chain links TRBV15 to TRBJ2-3, with D maybe TRBD2 (5 bases). Per germline, CDR1 LNHNV and CDR2 YYDKDF (reference sequence). CDR3 size: 15 residues. The V end was cut by 0 bases, the J end by 4 bases, with 11 bases between. The CDR3 DNA sequence: TGTGCCACCAGCAGAGATTCGGGAAACTCAGATACGCAGTATTTT. This translates into CATSRDSGNSDTQYF.

J is TRBJ2-2 and V is TRBV9; maybe TRBD2 (6 bases). Trimming took 0 bases from V and 1 from J, leaving 13 bases between them. The CDR3 runs 17 residues. Per germline, CDR1 SGDLS and CDR2 YYNGEE. As DNA, the CDR3 is TGTGCCAGCAGCGTAGCTACGGGACTCCTGAACACCGGGGAGCTGTTTTTT. Translation gives CASSVATGLLNTGELFF.

V gene TRBV11-2 combines with J gene TRBJ2-7; possible D gene TRBD2, 6 bases. Germline lookup yields CDR1 SGHAT and CDR2 FQNNGV. V lost 5 bases and J lost 2, with 19 bases in between. The CDR3 contains 16 residues. CDR3 sequence (DNA): TGTGCCAGCAGCCGCCTCCCCCGGGGGAAAACCTACGAGCAGTACTTC. As protein: CASSRLPRGKTYEQYF.

The chain employs TRBV7-2 and TRBJ2-3, with unresolved D. V was clipped by 2 bases and J by 2 bases, with 5 bases between them. Germline CDR1 and CDR2: SGHTA and FQGNSA. The CDR3 runs 13 residues. The CDR3 nucleotides are TGTGCCAGCAGCTTACTCTCCACAGATACGCAGTATTTT. It yields the protein CASSLLSTDTQYF.

This rearrangement joins TRBV6-4 to TRBJ2-1; D is possibly TRBD2 (5 bases). The CDR3 has 14 amino acids. Germline values: CDR1 MRHNA, CDR2 SNTAGT. The V and J ends lost 2 bases and 6 bases respectively, with 11 bases between them. CDR3 coding DNA: TGTGCCAGCAGTGACCCCGGACTTGGCAATGAGCAGTTCTTC. Protein sequence: CASSDPGLGNEQFF.

This clone was seen only a few times. This chain uses TRBV5-1 with TRBJ2-1; TRBD1 agrees at 8 bases. J was trimmed by 4 bases and V by 2 bases; bases with no gene match: 2. The CDR3 consists of 14 residues. In germline, CDR1 is SGHRS, CDR2 YFSETQ. This CDR3 reads CASSLGQGYNEQFF. Here the CDR3 DNA reads TGCGCCAGCAGCTTAGGACAGGGTTACAATGAGCAGTTCTTC.

This clone was counted a single time. The chain links TRBV18 to TRBJ1-1; 8 bases map to TRBD1. Germline-derived CDR1 and CDR2 are KGHSH and LQKENI. The CDR3 has 16 amino acids. V shed 2 bases, J shed 5 bases, and the junction held 10 bases outside the gene matches. The CDR3 nucleotides read TGTGCCAGCTCACCAAACCCTACAGGGGGGTGGACTGAAGCTTTCTTT. It is translated as CASSPNPTGGWTEAFF.

The rearrangement uses TRBV15 and TRBJ2-3, with 11 bases identical to TRBD2. The trim removed 1 base at V and 2 bases at J, leaving 8 bases unmatched. This CDR3 spans 18 amino acids. The germline gives CDR1 LNHNV, CDR2 YYDKDF (reference sequence). The chain's CDR3 is CATSRVRSGGVFTDTQYF. CDR3 sequence (DNA): TGTGCCACCAGCAGAGTTCGTAGCGGGGGGGTTTTCACAGATACGCAGTATTTT.

This rearrangement joins TRBV7-8 to TRBJ1-2, with D perhaps matching TRBD1 (5 bases). This CDR3 contains 17 residues. The V gene's germline CDR1 is SGHVS and CDR2 FQNEAQ. V dropped 7 bases and J dropped 1 base, with 22 bases sitting between them. The CDR3 sequence is CASTGGTLPANNYGYTF. CDR3 DNA sequence: TGTGCCAGCACCGGAGGGACTCTACCGGCTAATAACTATGGCTACACCTTC.

V is TRBV7-9 and J is TRBJ2-7; 10 bases align to TRBD2. This CDR3 has 16 amino acids. Unmatched junction bases numbered 15, after V lost 7 bases and J lost 6 bases. Germline assignment: CDR1 SEHNR and CDR2 FQNEAQ (reference sequence). As DNA, the CDR3 is TGTGCCAGCACCTCAGGGCGAGCGGGGGGGCAAGGCGAGCAGTACTTC. Encoded protein: CASTSGRAGGQGEQYF.

The V gene is TRBV18, the J gene TRBJ1-5; D may be TRBD1 (5 bases). With 3 bases removed from V and 0 bases from J, the gap between germline ends came to 12 bases. This CDR3 is built from 16 residues. Germline V CDR1 and CDR2: KGHSH, LQKENI. The CDR3 sequence is CASSPRGGISNQPQHF. For the CDR3, the DNA is TGTGCCAGCTCACCGCGGGGGGGTATTAGCAATCAGCCCCAGCATTTT.

This clone came up once. The chain uses TRBV5-1 and TRBJ2-7; 8 bases align to TRBD1. The CDR3 contains 15 residues. V was clipped by 5 bases and J by 4 bases; unmatched bases: 11. Germline V gene sequence: CDR1 SGHRS, CDR2 YFSETQ. Here the CDR3 reads CASSLGDRRPYEQYF. The CDR3 DNA sequence: TGCGCCAGCAGTCTCGGGGACAGGAGACCGTACGAGCAGTACTTC.

The chain has TRBV6-6 and TRBJ2-7; a weak D match, TRBD2 (7 bases). This CDR3 is built from 14 residues. Trimming took 0 bases from V and 2 from J, leaving 8 bases between them. The germline V gene encodes CDR1 MNHNY and CDR2 SVGAGI (reference sequence). Here the CDR3 reads CASSYSGGPYEQYF. The CDR3 DNA reads as TGTGCCAGCAGTTACTCGGGGGGGCCCTACGAGCAGTACTTC.